This is a list of T cell receptor beta chains from one sample in a study of CXCR3-negative and CXCR3-positive naive CD8 T cells. Reanalyzing the 5' RACE reads, TCRdb keeps one entry per CDR3 protein, without DNA. The sample table includes tens of thousands of distinct CDR3 sequences. The material sequenced was naive CXCR3+ CD8+ T cells from blood. The receptors originated from a human donor in good health. Some clones in this sample may be carry-over from other donors' samples. Each CDR3 is given with its conserved first and last residue. The order of the fields is V gene, clone size, J gene, CDR3 protein. Where a row states a size, it is once, few, many or the class of an expanded clone; other rows omit it.

V: TRBV6-4
size: NA
J: TRBJ2-2
CDR3: CASRPGAATGELFF

V: TRBV12-3/TRBV12-4
size: NA
J: TRBJ1-1
CDR3: CASRKKGRNTEAFF

V: TRBV7-9
size: NA
J: TRBJ2-2
CDR3: CASSFFSTNTGELFF

V: TRBV6-6
size: NA
J: TRBJ2-7
CDR3: CASSYSKTGSSYEQYF

V: TRBV3-1
size: NA
J: TRBJ2-2
CDR3: CASSLLSEGTGELFF

V: TRBV29-1
size: NA
J: TRBJ1-1
CDR3: CSVEWGGYTEAFF

V: TRBV20-1
size: NA
J: TRBJ1-2
CDR3: CSARARDRGFVGYGYTF

V: TRBV4-3
size: medium-sized
J: TRBJ2-2
CDR3: CASSQDEGAGELFF

V: TRBV3-1
size: NA
J: TRBJ2-1
CDR3: CASSHGSSPSDGEQFF

V: TRBV28
size: NA
J: TRBJ2-5
CDR3: CASSLEGGGVLTQYF

V: TRBV28
size: NA
J: TRBJ2-1
CDR3: CASRFTGTSEYNEQFF